The next 23 T cell receptor beta chains were all read from a single sample in a study of blood T cell repertoires in COVID-19. Profiled with immunoSEQ multiplex PCR; TCRdb holds only in-frame clones, not every one. The sample holds around 100,000 clones; about 90% are singletons and the top ten take 2.5% to 3.5%. The sequencing sample was made of peripheral blood. All receptors derive from a man aged 50 or older with COVID-19, enrolled during active disease.

The chain combines TRBV7-3 with TRBJ1-6; 7 nucleotides line up with TRBD1. The V and J ends lost 0 bases and 9 bases, in that order; junction bases with no gene match: 2. This CDR3 is built from 14 residues. Looked up from germline, CDR1 is SGHTA and CDR2 is FQGTGA. CDR3 nucleotide sequence: TGTGCCAGCAGCTTAACGGCAGGGGGTTCACCCCTCCACTTT. It specifies CASSLTAGGSPLHF.

The genes are TRBV6-5 and TRBJ2-3; perhaps TRBD2 as D (5 bases). V dropped 7 bases and J dropped 2 bases, with 13 bases sitting between them. The CDR3 has 14 residues. From germline, CDR1 is MNHEY and CDR2 SVGAGI. Written as DNA, the CDR3 is TGTGCCAGCACGGGCGGGCAGGACACAGATACGCAGTATTTT. Protein sequence: CASTGGQDTDTQYF.

This clone was seen only once. CDR3 in amino acids: CASSPNLQAYEQYF. In nucleotides, the CDR3 is TGTGCCAGCTCACCAAATTTACAGGCATACGAGCAGTACTTC. The chain joins TRBV18 to TRBJ2-7; D may be TRBD1 (5 bases). The CDR3 contains 14 residues. CDR1 and CDR2 from the germline V gene are KGHSH and LQKENI. Trimming took 2 bases from V and 4 from J, leaving 12 bases between them. Combining the CDR3 with reference TRBV18 and TRBJ2-7 gives the whole variable domain NAGVMQNPRHLVRRRGQEARLRCSPMKGHSHVYWYRQLPEEGLKFMVYLQKENIIDESGMPKERFSAEFPKEGPSILRIQQVVRGDSAAYFCASSPNLQAYEQYFGPGTRLTVT.

The J gene is TRBJ1-2, the V gene TRBV7-9; no clear D gene. The germline gives CDR1 SEHNR, CDR2 FQNEAQ (reference sequence). Deletions cut 3 bases from V and 5 bases from J, with 7 bases between. The CDR3 loop spans 12 amino acids. CDR3 in DNA: TGTGCCAGCAGCTTCTGGACTTATGGCTACACCTTC. Translating gives CASSFWTYGYTF. Filled out from reference TRBV7-9 and TRBJ1-2, the complete variable domain reads DTGVSQNPRHKITKRGQNVTFRCDPISEHNRLYWYRQTLGQGPEFLTYFQNEAQLEKSRLLSDRFSAERPKGSFSTLEIQRTEQGDSAMYLCASSFWTYGYTFGSGTRLTVV.

This chain joins TRBV19 and TRBJ1-2; the match to TRBD1 covers 10 bases. V lost 4 bases and J lost 8; bases outside the gene matches: 10. The germline V gene encodes CDR1 LNHDA and CDR2 SQIVND (reference sequence). The CDR3 extends over 15 amino acids. The CDR3 DNA sequence: TGTGCCAGTAGTACCTCCGGGACAGGGGTTAAGGGCTACACCTTC. This encodes CASSTSGTGVKGYTF.

This chain uses TRBV6-1 with TRBJ2-2; D is undetermined. V shed 0 bases and J shed 2 bases, with 13 bases lying between them. Germline-derived CDR1 and CDR2 are MNHNS and SASEGT. CDR3 length equals 17 residues. Here the CDR3 DNA reads TGTGCCAGCAGTGAAGCGAGGCATTTTCCCAACACCGGGGAGCTGTTTTTT. Translating gives CASSEARHFPNTGELFF.

The chain joins TRBV6-5 to TRBJ2-3, with a possible D match to TRBD1 (5 bases). Trimming left V 2 bases short and J 2 bases short, with 11 bases between. The CDR3 is 15 residues long. In germline, CDR1 is MNHEY, CDR2 SVGAGI. CDR3 sequence reads: CASSYIGANTDTQYF. In DNA form, the CDR3 reads TGTGCCAGCAGTTACATAGGGGCCAACACAGATACGCAGTATTTT.

J is TRBJ1-3 and V is TRBV6-4; tentatively, D is TRBD1 (6 bases). V dropped 3 bases and J dropped 0 bases, with 9 bases sitting between them. Germline loops: CDR1 MRHNA, CDR2 SNTAGT. CDR3 size: 15 residues. The CDR3 here is CASSEQGSSGNTIYF. For the CDR3, the DNA is TGTGCCAGCAGTGAACAGGGCAGCTCTGGAAACACCATATATTTT.

This clone appeared a few times. The genes are TRBV6-5 and TRBJ1-2, with TRBD1 matching 8 bases. This CDR3 is built from 13 residues. The germline V gene has CDR1 MNHEY and CDR2 SVGAGI. J gave up 7 bases and V 2 bases, and 3 bases lay outside the gene matches. The CDR3 DNA reads as TGTGCCAGCAGTTACGCAGGGGGCTCTGGCTACACCTTC. Its protein product is CASSYAGGSGYTF.

The genes are TRBV19 and TRBJ2-1, with 9 bases matching TRBD2. Trimming cost V 7 bases and J 15 bases; bases outside gene matches: 10. Germline CDR1 and CDR2: LNHDA and SQIVND (reference sequence). This CDR3 comprises 12 residues. The chain's CDR3 is CASTLGAGGVFF. The CDR3 nucleotides read TGTGCCAGTACCCTAGGCGCGGGGGGGGTGTTCTTC.

The gene calls are TRBV19 and TRBJ1-3; D gene ambiguous. Per the germline V gene, CDR1 is LNHDA and CDR2 is SQIVND (reference sequence). V shed 3 bases and J shed 0 bases, with 9 bases lying between them. The CDR3 covers 15 residues. This CDR3 reads CASSMVGGSGNTIYF. The DNA for the CDR3 is TGTGCCAGTAGTATGGTAGGAGGCTCTGGAAACACCATATATTTT.

J is TRBJ1-5 and V is TRBV10-3, with D perhaps matching TRBD1 (5 bases). V dropped 0 bases and J dropped 6 bases, with 15 bases sitting between them. The germline gives CDR1 ENHRY, CDR2 SYGVKD. The CDR3 contains 16 residues. As DNA, the CDR3 is TGTGCCATCAGTGAGTCGTTGGGGGGGTTGGGTCAGCCCCAGCATTTT. Its translation: CAISESLGGLGQPQHF.

The chain carries TRBV6-5 and TRBJ2-2; TRBD1 might be the D (6 bases). Germline V lookup: CDR1 MNHEY, CDR2 SVGAGI. This CDR3 region has 12 residues. Trimming took 6 bases from V and 7 from J, leaving 9 bases between them. CDR3 protein: CASRQGNGELFF. The CDR3 DNA is TGTGCCAGCAGACAGGGAAACGGGGAGCTGTTTTTT.

This chain uses TRBV5-1 with TRBJ2-3, with 8 bases identical to TRBD2. The CDR3 has 16 residues. V was pared by 2 bases and J by 2 bases, with 7 bases of the junction left unmatched. CDR1 is SGHRS, CDR2 YFSETQ, per germline. The CDR3 DNA reads TGCGCCAGCAGCTTCCGAGCGGGGGCCCCCACAGATACGCAGTATTTT. Protein product: CASSFRAGAPTDTQYF.

The chain employs TRBV4-1 and TRBJ2-7; possible D gene TRBD2, 7 bases. V was pared by 1 base and J by 5 bases, with 12 bases between. CDR3 length: 14 amino acids. The germline V gene has CDR1 MGHRA and CDR2 YSYEKL. CDR3 sequence: CASSQVEGGDEQYF. The CDR3 nucleotides read TGCGCCAGCAGCCAAGTCGAGGGGGGGGACGAGCAGTACTTC.

This chain joins TRBV9 and TRBJ2-3, with D possibly being TRBD2 (7 bases). CDR1 and CDR2 from the germline V gene are SGDLS and YYNGEE. V dropped 0 bases and J dropped 4 bases, with 21 bases sitting between them. This CDR3 comprises 18 residues. The CDR3 sequence is CASSVAPSLGGRADTQYF. The CDR3 region has the DNA TGTGCCAGCAGCGTAGCCCCCTCTTTAGGGGGGAGGGCAGATACGCAGTATTTT.

V usage is TRBV13 and J usage is TRBJ2-1; the match to TRBD2 covers 12 bases. Germline values: CDR1 PRHDT, CDR2 FYEKMQ (reference sequence). J gave up 7 bases and V 4 bases, and 5 bases lay outside the gene matches. The CDR3 runs to 15 residues. CDR3 sequence (DNA): TGTGCCAGCAGCTCTGGGACTAGCGGGTATAATGAGCAGTTCTTC. Encoded protein: CASSSGTSGYNEQFF.

The chain recombines TRBV20-1 with TRBJ1-6; 9 bases fit TRBD1. CDR1 and CDR2 from the germline V gene are DFQATT and SNEGSKA (reference sequence). The CDR3 has 11 residues. J was trimmed by 12 bases and V by 5 bases; bases with no gene match: 2. This CDR3 is CSARTGVPLHF. CDR3 nucleotide sequence: TGCAGTGCTCGGACAGGGGTACCCCTCCACTTT.

The chain is built from TRBV9 and TRBJ1-6; no firm D call. The CDR3 consists of 13 residues. Germline CDR1 SGDLS, CDR2 YYNGEE. The V gene lost 3 bases and the J gene lost 8 bases, with 9 bases spanning the gap. The CDR3 nucleotides are TGTGCCAGCAGCGGTCTCGCAGATTCACCCCTCCACTTT. This encodes CASSGLADSPLHF.

This chain uses TRBV5-1 with TRBJ1-2, with D perhaps TRBD1 (5 bases). V shed 2 bases and J shed 2 bases, with 10 bases lying between them. Germline CDR1 and CDR2: SGHRS and YFSETQ. This CDR3 has 14 residues. CDR3 nucleotides: TGCGCCAGCAGCTTAGAAGGGGCGAACTATGGCTACACCTTC. This translates into CASSLEGANYGYTF.

V and J are TRBV4-3 and TRBJ1-1; D perhaps matches TRBD1 (6 bases). From germline, CDR1 is LGHNA and CDR2 YSLEER. The CDR3 is 14 residues long. The V and J ends lost 4 bases and 5 bases respectively, with 14 bases between them. The CDR3 spells CASSLGGGRTEAFF. The CDR3 bases are TGCGCCAGCAGCCTAGGGGGAGGGCGGACTGAAGCTTTCTTT.

V is TRBV27 and J is TRBJ1-5; perhaps TRBD1 as D (5 bases). The CDR3 is 13 residues long. The germline gives CDR1 MNHEY, CDR2 SMNVEV (reference sequence). The V end lost 11 bases, the J end lost 6 bases, and 17 bases lay between the germline ends. DNA of the CDR3: TGTGCCGCGTGGGGCGGGGTGGGTCAGCCCCAGCATTTT. It specifies CAAWGGVGQPQHF.

V usage is TRBV24-1 and J usage is TRBJ2-1; the match to TRBD2 covers 8 bases. This CDR3 is built from 15 residues. Trimming took 6 bases from V and 1 from J; bases not matched to a gene: 4. Germline V lookup: CDR1 KGHDR, CDR2 SFDVKD. The CDR3 is CATSRPSGSYNEQFF. In DNA, the CDR3 is TGTGCCACCAGTCGCCCTAGCGGGTCCTACAATGAGCAGTTCTTC.